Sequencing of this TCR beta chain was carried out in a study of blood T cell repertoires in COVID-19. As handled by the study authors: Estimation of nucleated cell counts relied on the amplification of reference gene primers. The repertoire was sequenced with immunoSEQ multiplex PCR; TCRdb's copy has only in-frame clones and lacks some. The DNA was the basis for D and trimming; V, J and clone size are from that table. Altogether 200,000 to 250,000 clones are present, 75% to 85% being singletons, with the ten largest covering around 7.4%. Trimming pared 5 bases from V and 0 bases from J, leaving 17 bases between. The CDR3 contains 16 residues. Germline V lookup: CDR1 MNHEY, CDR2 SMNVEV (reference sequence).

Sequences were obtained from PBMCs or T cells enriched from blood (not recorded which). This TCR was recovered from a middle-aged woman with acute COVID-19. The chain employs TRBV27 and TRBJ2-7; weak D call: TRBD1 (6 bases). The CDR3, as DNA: TGTGCCAGCAGTCCTTCCCAGACCAGGGGCTCCTACGAGCAGTACTTC. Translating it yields CASSPSQTRGSYEQYF.